These 16 T cell receptor beta chains were sequenced from one sample in a study of T cells in Graves' hyperthyroidism and ophthalmopathy. Template material for amplifying TCR beta CDR3 regions consisted of RNA transcripts. First-round RT-PCR targeting the TCR CDR3 was performed with the HTBI primer set. Each CDR3 protein is one row after TCRdb ran MiXCR on the multiplex PCR reads. The table has some 600,000 distinct CDR3 sequences, 46% seen once. The sequencing sample was made of peripheral blood or thyroid tissue (not recorded which). The receptors shown here come from a woman aged 18-29 years with Graves' hyperthyroidism.

This clonotype has a single count. Germline and junction disagree at one end, which may indicate a read error. V is TRBV10-3 and J is TRBJ1-3; no clear D. The CDR3 length is 15 residues. The V gene's germline CDR1 is ENHRY and CDR2 SYGVKD. CDR3 nucleotides: TGTGCCAGCAGTCCCGTTCACAGTTCTGGAAACACCATATATTTT. This codes for CASSPVHSSGNTIYF.

There are a few counts of this clonotype. The junction does not match germline at one end; this may be a read error. The chain uses TRBV10-3 and TRBJ2-5; D not resolved. Germline CDR1 is ENHRY and CDR2 is SYGVKD. The CDR3 totals 15 residues. The CDR3 DNA reads as TGTGCCAGCAGTTACTCGGCAGCCCGCCAAGAGACCCAGTACTTC. It specifies CASSYSAARQETQYF.

This chain links TRBV7-9 with TRBJ1-6; D is uncertain. Looked up from germline, CDR1 is SEHNR and CDR2 is FQNEAQ (reference sequence). CDR3 length: 13 amino acids. The V gene lost 6 bases and the J gene lost 7 bases, with 10 bases spanning the gap. CDR3 protein: CASSENGNSPLHF. In DNA form, the CDR3 reads TGTGCCAGCAGTGAAAACGGGAATTCACCCCTCCACTTT.

This clonotype was seen many times. J is TRBJ2-5 and V is TRBV24-1, with TRBD2 identical over 15 bases. CDR3 size: 18 residues. After removal of 3 bases from V and 4 bases from J, the junction contained 8 bases not matched to a gene. CDR1 and CDR2 (germline): KGHDR, SFDVKD. The CDR3 region has the DNA TGTGCCACCAGTGATCCCGGACTAGCGGGAGGGTTGGGAGAGACCCAGTACTTC. This translates into CATSDPGLAGGLGETQYF.

The chain has TRBV6-1 and TRBJ2-7, with 8 nucleotides matching TRBD2. Germline V gives CDR1 MNHNS, CDR2 SASEGT. V shed 5 bases, J shed 5 bases, and the junction held 11 bases outside the gene matches. This CDR3 comprises 15 residues. The CDR3 region has the DNA TGTGCCAGCAGTCTCCTAAGCGGGAGCGCCCACGAGCAGTACTTC. Translated, it gives CASSLLSGSAHEQYF.

The chain is built from TRBV5-1 and TRBJ1-1, with D possibly TRBD1 on 6 matching bases. The CDR3 runs to 16 residues. The ends were cut back, 0 bases at V and 1 base at J, with 13 bases in the middle. The germline gives CDR1 SGHRS, CDR2 YFSETQ. The CDR3 DNA reads TGCGCCAGCAGCTTGGCTCTGACAGGAGCGAACACTGAAGCTTTCTTT. Protein sequence: CASSLALTGANTEAFF.

This sequence joins TRBV15 and TRBJ1-6; 7 bases map to TRBD1. This CDR3 contains 16 residues. V dropped 0 bases and J dropped 6; count of bases not matched to a gene: 5. From germline, CDR1 is LNHNV and CDR2 YYDKDF (reference sequence). CDR3 region: CATSRDTYRGNSPLHF. The CDR3 bases are TGTGCCACCAGCAGAGATACCTACAGGGGTAATTCACCCCTCCACTTT.

The chain joins TRBV15 to TRBJ2-5; 7 positions agree with TRBD2. After removal of 7 bases from V and 5 bases from J, the junction contained 13 bases not matched to a gene. Germline V CDR1 and CDR2: LNHNV, YYDKDF (reference sequence). This CDR3 contains 15 residues. The CDR3 DNA is TGTGCCACCAAGTACGGGGATATCGGGGGGGAGACCCAGTACTTC. Protein: CATKYGDIGGETQYF.

About this clonotype itself: The junction differs from germline at one of its ends, possibly a read error. This rearrangement joins TRBV7-9 to TRBJ2-7; D tentatively fits TRBD1 or TRBD2 (6 bases each). This CDR3 is built from 16 residues. Germline lookup yields CDR1 SEHNR and CDR2 FQNEAQ (reference sequence). CDR3 amino acids: CASSQDRGTHGYEQYF. CDR3 nucleotides: TGCGCCAGCAGCCAAGATCGCGGGACACACGGCTACGAGCAGTACTTC.

The chain uses TRBV2 and TRBJ2-7; 8 nucleotides align to TRBD2. Germline-derived CDR1 and CDR2 are SNHLY and FYNNEI. After removal of 8 bases from V and 6 bases from J, the junction contained 15 bases not matched to a gene. The CDR3 is made up of 15 amino acids. The CDR3 spells CASGPPVAGLGEQYF. CDR3 sequence (DNA): TGTGCCAGCGGCCCTCCTGTAGCGGGACTTGGCGAGCAGTACTTC.

This clonotype was recorded many times. CDR3 sequence (DNA): TGTGCCAGTAGCCTGGGACGGGGGAGCAATCAGCCCCAGCATTTT. Its protein product is CASSLGRGSNQPQHF. The genes are TRBV24-1 and TRBJ1-5; D is possibly TRBD1 (5 bases). V shed 11 bases and J shed 1 base, with 17 bases lying between them. Germline CDR1 and CDR2: KGHDR and SFDVKD. The CDR3 extends over 15 amino acids.

This clonotype showed up just once. V is TRBV6-2 or TRBV6-3 and J is TRBJ2-5; D is ambiguous. This CDR3 is built from 13 residues. Germline V gene lookup returns CDR1 MNHEY and CDR2 SVGEGT. V was cut by 8 bases and J by 4 bases, with 14 bases left in between. The DNA for the CDR3 is TGTGCCAGCCGCCGATATAGTGGAGAGACCCAGTACTTC. This codes for CASRRYSGETQYF.

In regard to this clonotype: This sequence may be a read error, since a much larger clone differs from it by one base. Because it lacks the conserved phenylalanine or tryptophan at the end, this CDR3 is likely a read error. The chain couples TRBV7-2 to TRBJ2-5, with 7 bases fitting TRBD2. CDR1 and CDR2 (germline): SGHTA, FQGNSA. V gave up 4 bases and J gave up 4 bases; unmatched junction bases: 9. The CDR3 totals 15 residues. CDR3 sequence reads: CASSSSRGGGETQYL. The CDR3 coding sequence is TGTGCCAGCAGCTCTTCCCGGGGCGGGGGAGAGACCCAGTACCTC.

The CDR3 DNA follows: TGTGCCAGCTCACCTAGGGATGGCTACACCTTC. This gives the protein CASSPRDGYTF. V usage is TRBV25-1 and J usage is TRBJ1-2; D remains unclear. The CDR3 totals 11 residues. V lost 8 bases and J lost 6, with 10 bases in between. Per the germline V gene, CDR1 is MGHDK and CDR2 is SYGVNS.

This clonotype was counted once. V and J are TRBV29-1 and TRBJ1-1, with D perhaps TRBD1 (5 bases). This CDR3 is built from 14 residues. V was pared by 7 bases and J by 5 bases, with 20 bases between. Per germline, CDR1 SQVTM and CDR2 ANQGSEA. The CDR3 DNA is TGCAGCGCCACGCCGGGACGGGTAGGGACTGAAGCTTTCTTT. Translating gives CSATPGRVGTEAFF.

This clonotype was seen many times. The chain carries TRBV7-8 and TRBJ1-6; TRBD1 matches 8 bases. The germline CDR1 and CDR2 sequences are SGHVS and FQNEAQ. The junction had 10 bases not matched to a gene; V was cut back by 2 bases and J by 10 bases. This CDR3 contains 16 residues. CDR3 nucleotides: TGTGCCAGCAGCTTATGGGTCCGGGACAGGCAATCACCCCTCCACTTT. It codes for CASSLWVRDRQSPLHF. The full variable domain, with the rest looked up from reference TRBV7-8 and TRBJ1-6, is GAGVSQSPRYKVAKRGQDVALRCDPISGHVSLFWYQQALGQGPEFLTYFQNEAQLDKSGLPSDRFFAERPEGSVSTLKIQRTQQEDSAVYLCASSLWVRDRQSPLHFGNGTRLTVT.